Each of the 5 T cell receptor beta chains below was sequenced from the same sample in a study of blood T cell repertoires in COVID-19. TCRdb keeps only in-frame clones here, not all; method: immunoSEQ multiplex PCR. The data show 200,000 to 250,000 clones, about nine tenths seen once. What was sequenced was peripheral blood. The source is a woman in her sixties with acute or convalescent COVID-19.

The rearrangement joins TRBV18 to TRBJ1-5; possibly TRBD1 for D (5 bases). The CDR3 runs 17 residues. Trimming took off 3 bases at V and 0 bases at J, with 15 bases between the two ends. Germline V gene data show CDR1 as KGHSH and CDR2 as LQKENI. CDR3 protein: CASSPGLGGDSNQPQHF. In DNA form, the CDR3 reads TGTGCCAGCTCACCGGGTTTGGGGGGTGATAGCAATCAGCCCCAGCATTTT.

The chain joins TRBV14 to TRBJ2-6; 9 nucleotides align to TRBD1. The CDR3 length is 18 residues. Germline V CDR1 and CDR2: SGHDN, FVKESK. V lost 4 bases and J lost 2; bases outside the gene matches: 9. CDR3 in amino acids: CASSPRRQGGAGANVLTF. The CDR3 DNA is TGTGCCAGCAGCCCCCGCCGACAGGGGGGCGCTGGGGCCAACGTCCTGACTTTC.

This clone was seen a handful of times. CDR3 loop: CASSPSADYGYTF. The CDR3 DNA reads TGTGCCAGCTCACCATCCGCAGACTATGGCTACACCTTC. This chain connects TRBV18 to TRBJ1-2; D is ambiguous. The V and J ends lost 2 bases and 3 bases respectively, with 7 bases between them. The CDR3 length is 13 residues. CDR1 is KGHSH and CDR2 is LQKENI in the germline V gene.

V gene TRBV4-2 combines with J gene TRBJ1-2, with unresolved D. The CDR3 consists of 15 residues. Germline V gives CDR1 LGHNA, CDR2 YNFKEQ. Trimming left V 0 bases short and J 1 base short, with 9 bases between. CDR3 sequence reads: CASSQEGAHNYGYTF. The DNA of the CDR3 is TGTGCCAGCAGCCAAGAGGGAGCTCATAACTATGGCTACACCTTC.

This clone was detected once. This chain joins TRBV10-3 and TRBJ2-5, with 8 bases fitting TRBD1. V gave up 3 bases and J gave up 1 base; unmatched junction bases: 1. The CDR3 is 14 amino acids. CDR1 ENHRY and CDR2 SYGVKD come from the germline V gene. DNA of the CDR3: TGTGCCATCAGTGAAGGGACAGGCCAAGAGACCCAGTACTTC. Translated, it gives CAISEGTGQETQYF.